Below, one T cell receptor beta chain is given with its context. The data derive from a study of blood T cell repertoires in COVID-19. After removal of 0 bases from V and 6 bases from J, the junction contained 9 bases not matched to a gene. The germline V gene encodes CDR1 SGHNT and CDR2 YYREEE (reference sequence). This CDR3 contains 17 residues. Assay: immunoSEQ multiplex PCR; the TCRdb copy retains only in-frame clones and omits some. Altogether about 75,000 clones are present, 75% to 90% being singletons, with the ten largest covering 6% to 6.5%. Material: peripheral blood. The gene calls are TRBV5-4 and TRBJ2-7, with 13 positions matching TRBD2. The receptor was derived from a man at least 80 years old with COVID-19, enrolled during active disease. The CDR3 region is CASSLDLRTSGGGEQYF. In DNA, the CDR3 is TGTGCCAGCAGCTTGGACTTGCGGACTAGCGGGGGAGGCGAGCAGTACTTC.